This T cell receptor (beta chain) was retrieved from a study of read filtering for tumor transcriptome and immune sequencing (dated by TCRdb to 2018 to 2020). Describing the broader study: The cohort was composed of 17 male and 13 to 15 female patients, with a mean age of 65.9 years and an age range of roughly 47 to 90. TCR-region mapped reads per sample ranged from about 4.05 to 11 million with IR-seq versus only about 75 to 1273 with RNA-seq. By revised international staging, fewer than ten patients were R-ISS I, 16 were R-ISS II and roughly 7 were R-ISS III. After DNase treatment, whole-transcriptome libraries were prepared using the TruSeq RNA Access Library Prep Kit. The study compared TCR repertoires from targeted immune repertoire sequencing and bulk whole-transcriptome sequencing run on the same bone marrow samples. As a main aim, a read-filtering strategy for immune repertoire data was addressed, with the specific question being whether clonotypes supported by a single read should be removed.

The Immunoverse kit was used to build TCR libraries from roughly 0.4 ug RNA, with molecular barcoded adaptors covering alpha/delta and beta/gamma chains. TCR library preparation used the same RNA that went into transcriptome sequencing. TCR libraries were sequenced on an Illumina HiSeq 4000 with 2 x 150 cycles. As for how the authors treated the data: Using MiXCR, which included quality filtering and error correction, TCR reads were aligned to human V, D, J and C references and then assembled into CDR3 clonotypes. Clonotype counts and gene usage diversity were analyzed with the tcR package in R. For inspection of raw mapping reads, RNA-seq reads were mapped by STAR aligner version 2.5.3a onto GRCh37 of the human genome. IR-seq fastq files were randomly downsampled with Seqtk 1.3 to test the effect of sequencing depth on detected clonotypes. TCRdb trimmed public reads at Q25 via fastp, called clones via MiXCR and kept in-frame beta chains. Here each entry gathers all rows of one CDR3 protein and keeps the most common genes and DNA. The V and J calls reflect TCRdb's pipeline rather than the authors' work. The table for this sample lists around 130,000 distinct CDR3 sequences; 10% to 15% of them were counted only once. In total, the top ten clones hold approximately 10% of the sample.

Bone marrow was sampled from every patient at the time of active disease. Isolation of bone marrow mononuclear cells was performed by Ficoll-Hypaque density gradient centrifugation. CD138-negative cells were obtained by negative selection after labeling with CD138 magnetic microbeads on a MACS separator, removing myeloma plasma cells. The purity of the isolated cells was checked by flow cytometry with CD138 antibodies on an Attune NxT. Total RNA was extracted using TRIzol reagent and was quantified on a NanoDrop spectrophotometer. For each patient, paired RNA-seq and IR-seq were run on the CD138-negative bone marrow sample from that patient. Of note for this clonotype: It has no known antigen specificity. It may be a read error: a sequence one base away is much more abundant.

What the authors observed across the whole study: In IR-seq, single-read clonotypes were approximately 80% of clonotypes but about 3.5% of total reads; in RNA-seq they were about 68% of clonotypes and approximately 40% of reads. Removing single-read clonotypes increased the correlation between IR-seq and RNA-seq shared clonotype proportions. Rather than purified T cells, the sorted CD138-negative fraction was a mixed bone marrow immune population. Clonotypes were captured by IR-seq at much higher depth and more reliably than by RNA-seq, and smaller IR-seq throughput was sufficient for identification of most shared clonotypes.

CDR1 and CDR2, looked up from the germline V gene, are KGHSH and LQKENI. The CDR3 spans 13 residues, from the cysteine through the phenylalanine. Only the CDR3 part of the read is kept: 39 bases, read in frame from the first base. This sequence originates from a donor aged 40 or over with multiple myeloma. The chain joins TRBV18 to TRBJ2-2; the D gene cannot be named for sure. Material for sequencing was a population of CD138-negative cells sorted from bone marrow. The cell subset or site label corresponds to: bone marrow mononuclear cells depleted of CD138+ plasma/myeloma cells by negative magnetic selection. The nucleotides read TGTGCCACCTCACCACCGGTCACCGGGGAGCTGTTTTTT. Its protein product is CATSPPVTGELFF.